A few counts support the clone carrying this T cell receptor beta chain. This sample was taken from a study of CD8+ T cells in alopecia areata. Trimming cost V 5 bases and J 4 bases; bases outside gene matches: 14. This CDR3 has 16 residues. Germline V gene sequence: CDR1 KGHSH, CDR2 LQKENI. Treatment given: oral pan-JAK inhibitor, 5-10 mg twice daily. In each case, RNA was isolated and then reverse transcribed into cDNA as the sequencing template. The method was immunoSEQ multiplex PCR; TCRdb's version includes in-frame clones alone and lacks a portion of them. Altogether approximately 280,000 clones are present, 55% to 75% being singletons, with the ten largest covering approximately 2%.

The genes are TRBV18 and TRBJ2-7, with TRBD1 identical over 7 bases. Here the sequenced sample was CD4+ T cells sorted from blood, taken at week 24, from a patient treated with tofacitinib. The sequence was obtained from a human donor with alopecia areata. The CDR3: CASSARTGGLSYEQYF. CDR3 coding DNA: TGTGCCAGCTCAGCCAGGACAGGTGGCTTGTCATACGAGCAGTACTTC.